The T cell receptor beta chain described here comes from a study of OX40 agonist ivuxolimab in advanced cancers. Study overall: Intravenous ivuxolimab at 0.01 to 10 mg/kg was given to patients every 2 weeks.

Trimming removed 0 bases at V and 10 bases at J, with 19 bases between. This CDR3 region has 16 residues. CDR1 and CDR2 (germline): SGHVT, SQSDAQ. The protocol was immunoSEQ multiplex PCR, while the TCRdb copy is restricted to in-frame clones and leaves out a portion. Found here are over 40,000 clones, around nine tenths of them singletons; the top ten hold around 3.5%. Autoimmune disease history or systemic immunosuppression disqualified patients. Study results and limitations: Clonal expansion in partial responders at 0.1-3.0 mg/kg ranked among the lowest.

Remarks on this clone: Its matching antigen is unknown.

This chain uses TRBV7-4 with TRBJ2-1, with a weak D call TRBD2 (6 bases). The clonotype was recovered from an adult with an advanced solid tumor such as melanoma, head and neck, liver or kidney cancer. The source was CD4+ or CD8+ T cells sorted from blood, collected in a trial of the OX40 agonist ivuxolimab. The DNA for the CDR3 is TGTGCCAGCAGCTTAGCTACTAGCCGTAGGGGTATGGAGCAGTTCTTC. It codes for CASSLATSRRGMEQFF. Combining the CDR3 with reference TRBV7-4 and TRBJ2-1 gives the whole variable domain GAGVSQSPRYKVAKRGRDVALRCDSISGHVTLYWYRQTLGQGSEVLTYSQSDAQRDKSGRPSGRFSAERPERSVSTLKIQRTEQGDSAVYLCASSLATSRRGMEQFFGPGTRLTVL.